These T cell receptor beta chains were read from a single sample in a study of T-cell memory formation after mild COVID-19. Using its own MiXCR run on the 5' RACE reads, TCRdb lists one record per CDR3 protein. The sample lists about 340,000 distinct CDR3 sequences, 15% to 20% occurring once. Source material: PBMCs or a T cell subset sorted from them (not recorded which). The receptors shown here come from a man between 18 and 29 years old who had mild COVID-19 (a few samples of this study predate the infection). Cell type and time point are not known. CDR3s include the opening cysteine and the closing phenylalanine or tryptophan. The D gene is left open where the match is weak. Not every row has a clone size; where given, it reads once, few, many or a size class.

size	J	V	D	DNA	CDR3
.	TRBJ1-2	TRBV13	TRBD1	TGTGCCAGCAGCTCTGCGACAGGGAACTATGGCTACACCTTC	CASSSATGNYGYTF
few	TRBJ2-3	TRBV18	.	TGTGCCAGCTCCCAAGGCGGGGCGGTAGATACGCAGTATTTT	CASSQGGAVDTQYF
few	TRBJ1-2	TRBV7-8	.	TGTGCCAGCAGCTTAATGGGACGGGTGGATCCCACCTTC	CASSLMGRVDPTF
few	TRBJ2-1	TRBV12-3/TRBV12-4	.	TGTGCCAGCAGATGGACGACAGAGCAGTTCTTC	CASRWTTEQFF
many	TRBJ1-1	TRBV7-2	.	TGTGCCAGCAGCCCAGGTGCAGCGAACACTGAAGCTTTCTTT	CASSPGAANTEAFF
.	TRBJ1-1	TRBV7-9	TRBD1	TGTGCCAGCAGCTCCCAGGGGGCTTACACTGAAGCTTTCTTT	CASSSQGAYTEAFF
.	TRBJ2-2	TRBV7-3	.	TGTGCCAGCAGCTTAGGGGTGACTGTAGACACCGGGGAGCTGTTTTTT	CASSLGVTVDTGELFF
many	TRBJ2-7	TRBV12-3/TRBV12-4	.	TGTGCCAGCAATCTTGGTAGGGTAGGCGAGCAGTACTTC	CASNLGRVGEQYF
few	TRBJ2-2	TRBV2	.	TGTGCCAGCAGATGGCTAGGGGACACCGGGGAGCTGTTTTTT	CASRWLGDTGELFF
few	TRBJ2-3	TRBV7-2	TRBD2	TGTGCCAGCAGCTGGGAGCGGGGGGCCCTCCGCGATACGCAGTATTTT	CASSWERGALRDTQYF
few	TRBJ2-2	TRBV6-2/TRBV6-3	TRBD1	TGTGCCAGCAGACAGGGGACAGACGGGGAGCTGTTTTTT	CASRQGTDGELFF
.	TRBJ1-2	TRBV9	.	TGTGCCAGCAGCGCCACCGGTAGCTATGGCTACACCTTC	CASSATGSYGYTF
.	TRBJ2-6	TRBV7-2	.	TGTGCCAGCGAAGGTTCTGGGGCCAACGTCCTGACTTTC	CASEGSGANVLTF
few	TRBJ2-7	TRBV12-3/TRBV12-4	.	TGTGCCAGTTCTAGAGCCTACAGCTACGAGCAGTACTTC	CASSRAYSYEQYF
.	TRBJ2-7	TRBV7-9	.	TGTGCCAGCAGCCACCGGGGCGAGCAGTACTTC	CASSHRGEQYF
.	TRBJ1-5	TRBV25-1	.	TGTGCCAGCAGTGACGGTAGGGGAGGACAGCCCCAGCATTTT	CASSDGRGGQPQHF
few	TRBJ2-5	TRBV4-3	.	TGCGCCAGCAGCCAAGTTTCGGCAGGGGAAGAGACCCAGTACTTC	CASSQVSAGEETQYF
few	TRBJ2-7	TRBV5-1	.	TGCGCCAGCAGCTTGGCGAGGGGAAACGAGCAGTACTTC	CASSLARGNEQYF
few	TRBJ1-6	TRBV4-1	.	TGCTTTGGGAATTCACCCCTCCACTTT	CFGNSPLHF
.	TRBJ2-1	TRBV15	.	TGTGCCACCAGCAGAGATCGGAGTAGCTCCTACAATGAGCAGTTCTTC	CATSRDRSSSYNEQFF
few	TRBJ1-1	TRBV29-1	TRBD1	TGCAGCGACCGGACAGGGATGGCCACTGAAGCTTTCTTT	CSDRTGMATEAFF